The next 7 T cell receptor beta chains were all read from a single sample in a study of blood T cell repertoires in COVID-19. The method was immunoSEQ multiplex PCR; TCRdb's version includes in-frame clones alone and lacks a portion of them. The sample shows fewer than 500,000 clones, about 85% of them seen only once. Sequenced: PBMCs or T cells enriched from blood (not recorded which). The receptors come from a woman aged 18 to 35 who had recovered from COVID-19.

The chain couples TRBV2 to TRBJ2-7; 7 bases fit TRBD2. Germline V lookup: CDR1 SNHLY, CDR2 FYNNEI. The CDR3 is made up of 13 amino acids. J was trimmed by 1 base and V by 8 bases; bases with no gene match: 5. Here the CDR3 DNA reads TGTGCCAGCGATGAGCGGGGTTCCTACGAGCAGTACTTC. Its protein product is CASDERGSYEQYF. The whole variable domain, filled in from reference TRBV2 and TRBJ2-7, reads EPEVTQTPSHQVTQMGQEVILRCVPISNHLYFYWYRQILGQKVEFLVSFYNNEISEKSEIFDDQFSVERPDGSNFTLKIRSTKLEDSAMYFCASDERGSYEQYFGPGTRLTVT.

The chain carries TRBV2 and TRBJ1-1; D is ambiguous. This CDR3 comprises 10 residues. The V gene lost 6 bases and the J gene lost 11 bases, with 10 bases spanning the gap. Germline CDR1 reads SNHLY; CDR2 reads FYNNEI. The CDR3 sequence is CASSERVAFF. The CDR3, as DNA: TGTGCCAGCAGCGAACGGGTGGCTTTCTTT.

J is TRBJ1-5 and V is TRBV19, with D perhaps TRBD1 (5 bases). The CDR3 totals 12 residues. The V gene's germline CDR1 is LNHDA and CDR2 SQIVND (reference sequence). Trimming shortened V by 4 bases and J by 7 bases, and 8 bases separated the two germline ends. The CDR3 DNA is TGTGCCAGTAGTAGACAGCAGCAGCCCCAGCATTTT. Its protein product is CASSRQQQPQHF.

The chain has TRBV19 and TRBJ2-5; maybe TRBD2 (6 bases). The CDR3 sequence is 15 residues long. Germline CDR1 LNHDA, CDR2 SQIVND (reference sequence). V dropped 6 bases and J dropped 2 bases, with 16 bases sitting between them. CDR3 region: CASSGVAETQETQYF. CDR3 bases: TGTGCCAGTAGCGGCGTAGCGGAGACTCAAGAGACCCAGTACTTC.

The chain couples TRBV4-1 to TRBJ2-2; tentatively, D is TRBD2 (6 bases). Germline V gene sequence: CDR1 MGHRA, CDR2 YSYEKL. The CDR3 has 15 residues. V lost 4 bases to trimming and J lost 3 bases, with 12 bases between them. CDR3 residues: CASSPRDRDTGELFF. The CDR3 nucleotides are TGCGCCAGCAGCCCGCGGGATCGGGACACCGGGGAGCTGTTTTTT.

The V gene is TRBV5-6, the J gene TRBJ2-1; weak D call: TRBD1 (5 bases). Germline lookup yields CDR1 SGHDT and CDR2 YYEEEE. CDR3 length: 12 amino acids. The germline V and J ends were trimmed by 3 bases and 10 bases, with 11 bases remaining between them. CDR3 DNA: TGTGCCAGCAGCTCAGGGTCCGGAGAGCAGTTCTTC. Residues: CASSSGSGEQFF.

In its sample, this clone was seen once. V usage is TRBV5-8 and J usage is TRBJ2-7; D perhaps matches TRBD2 (6 bases). Trimming pared 2 bases from V and 5 bases from J, leaving 14 bases between. Germline V gives CDR1 SGHTS, CDR2 YDEGEE. The CDR3 is 14 amino acids. The CDR3 DNA reads TGTGCCAGCAGCTTTTCTGCGGGGATCGACGAGCAGTACTTC. The encoded protein is CASSFSAGIDEQYF.